Below are 15 T cell receptor beta chains sequenced from a single sample in a study of T cells in Graves' hyperthyroidism and ophthalmopathy. TCR beta CDR3 regions were amplified from RNA transcripts. The HTBI primer set was used in a first-round RT-PCR of the TCR CDR3. MiXCR, run by TCRdb on the multiplex PCR reads, gives a single entry per CDR3 protein. Seen here are hundreds of thousands of distinct CDR3 sequences, 14% observed once, and the top ten hold about 9.4%. The sample taken for sequencing was blood. These receptors were collected from a woman between 18 and 29 years old with Graves' hyperthyroidism.

The table lists this clonotype with a few counts. V and J are TRBV27 and TRBJ2-3; 10 bases align to TRBD2. This CDR3 spans 18 amino acids. From germline, CDR1 is MNHEY and CDR2 SMNVEV (reference sequence). The J segment lost 4 bases and the V segment lost 5 bases, leaving 15 bases of the junction unmatched. The DNA of the CDR3 is TGTGCCAGCAGTCCCCCTTCCTTCGTCAGCGGGAGGGCAGATACGCAGTATTTT. Protein sequence: CASSPPSFVSGRADTQYF.

Ten or more counts support this clonotype. The rearrangement links TRBV9 to TRBJ2-1; a weak D match, TRBD2 (5 bases). With 0 bases removed from V and 3 bases from J, the gap between germline ends came to 7 bases. Germline CDR1 reads SGDLS; CDR2 reads YYNGEE. CDR3 length: 14 residues. CDR3 nucleotides: TGTGCCAGCAGCGTAGCAAGCGGCTACAATGAGCAGTTCTTC. Encoded protein: CASSVASGYNEQFF.

The table lists this clonotype with a few counts. One base away lies a much larger clone, so this may be a sequencing read error. This chain joins TRBV12-3 or TRBV12-4 and TRBJ1-2; 9 bases agree with TRBD1. The CDR3 runs to 15 residues. The J segment lost 5 bases and the V segment lost 4 bases, leaving 8 bases of the junction unmatched. The chain's CDR3 is CASSSRLGTGYGYTF. The CDR3, as DNA: TGTGCCAGCAGTTCCCGTCTCGGGACAGGGTATGGCTACACCTTC.

This clonotype was seen many times. The chain carries TRBV18 and TRBJ2-5; possibly TRBD1 for D (5 bases). The CDR3 contains 12 residues. Germline V gene data show CDR1 as KGHSH and CDR2 as LQKENI. V was pared by 3 bases and J by 10 bases, with 12 bases between. The CDR3: CASSPGRTIQYF. The CDR3 DNA reads as TGTGCCAGCTCACCGGGGCGGACGATCCAGTACTTC.

The V and J genes are TRBV6-5 and TRBJ1-2, with 7 bases that match TRBD1. Germline V gene lookup returns CDR1 MNHEY and CDR2 SVGAGI. Unmatched junction bases numbered 9, after V lost 0 bases and J lost 8 bases. The CDR3 spans 15 residues. The CDR3 DNA reads as TGTGCCAGCAGTTACTCCTGGACAGGTGCTTACGGCTACACCTTC. Protein sequence: CASSYSWTGAYGYTF.

Points on this clonotype: Possible read error: a much larger clone is one base away. This chain connects TRBV2 to TRBJ2-1; the match to TRBD2 covers 8 bases. The CDR3 extends over 13 amino acids. CDR1 and CDR2 (germline): SNHLY, FYNNEI. The CDR3 nucleotides read TGTGCCAGCGAACTAGCGGAGGCAAATGAGCGGTTCTTC. Its translation is CASELAEANERFF.

This clonotype was counted at least ten times. V usage is TRBV3-1 and J usage is TRBJ2-3; 8 positions match TRBD1. The CDR3 totals 16 residues. The germline V gene encodes CDR1 LGHDT and CDR2 YNNKEL (reference sequence). V gave up 4 bases and J gave up 1 base; unmatched junction bases: 7. CDR3 sequence (DNA): TGTGCCAGCAGCCCGCAGGGGGCGCACGGCACAGATACGCAGTATTTT. It specifies CASSPQGAHGTDTQYF.

This clonotype was picked up a small number of times. The V gene is TRBV24-1, the J gene TRBJ2-5; 11 bases align to TRBD2. This CDR3 region has 14 residues. Germline V gene data show CDR1 as KGHDR and CDR2 as SFDVKD. Germline trimming cut 4 bases from V and 5 bases from J; bases unmatched to any gene: 2. The CDR3 DNA sequence: TGTGCCACCAGTGACCGGACTAGCGGGGAGACCCAGTACTTC. The encoded protein is CATSDRTSGETQYF.

This clonotype was observed at least ten times. This chain joins TRBV11-2 and TRBJ2-5; no clear D gene. Trimming stripped 2 bases from V and 4 bases from J, with 11 bases between. Germline CDR1 reads SGHAT; CDR2 reads FQNNGV. This CDR3 is built from 14 residues. Written as DNA, the CDR3 is TGTGCCAGCAGCTTATGGGAACGGATAGAGACCCAGTACTTC. Amino acid sequence: CASSLWERIETQYF.

This sequence joins TRBV6-1 and TRBJ1-5, with TRBD1 matching over 7 bases. The CDR3 covers 15 residues. Germline V gives CDR1 MNHNS, CDR2 SASEGT. The V gene end was trimmed by 5 bases and the J gene end by 6 bases; junction bases not matched to a gene: 10. The CDR3 region is CASSTDRASFQPQHF. DNA for the CDR3: TGTGCCAGCAGTACCGACAGGGCTAGTTTTCAGCCCCAGCATTTT.

The sample holds many counts of this clonotype. The chain couples TRBV12-3 or TRBV12-4 to TRBJ1-1; D uncertain. V was cut by 8 bases and J by 4 bases, with 14 bases left in between. The CDR3 is 13 amino acids. CDR3 nucleotides: TGTGCCAGCCTCCGATCGTGGCCCACTGAAGCTTTCTTT. This codes for CASLRSWPTEAFF.

This clonotype was counted between two and nine times. The chain joins TRBV4-1 to TRBJ2-7, with D perhaps matching TRBD2 (5 bases). V was clipped by 5 bases and J by 6 bases, with 26 bases between them. CDR3 size: 17 residues. The germline V gene has CDR1 MGHRA and CDR2 YSYEKL. The CDR3 DNA sequence: TGCGCCAGCAGCAAAACCCCCGGCGGACTTAGAGGTCTCGAGCAGTACTTC. This sequence encodes CASSKTPGGLRGLEQYF.

Ten or more counts support this clonotype. The chain links TRBV7-9 to TRBJ2-7; TRBD1 agrees at 9 bases. The CDR3 runs to 15 residues. Germline V gene sequence: CDR1 SEHNR, CDR2 FQNEAQ (reference sequence). V lost 2 bases, J lost 4 bases, and 6 bases stayed unmatched. The CDR3: CASSLNRGHLYEQYF. CDR3 nucleotide sequence: TGTGCCAGCAGCTTAAACAGGGGGCATTTGTACGAGCAGTACTTC.

This clonotype was observed a handful of times. This chain uses TRBV18 with TRBJ2-2; TRBD1 matches 7 bases. This CDR3 contains 15 residues. Germline CDR1 KGHSH, CDR2 LQKENI. V dropped 4 bases and J dropped 3; count of bases not matched to a gene: 5. In nucleotides, the CDR3 is TGTGCCAGCTCACTCACGGGACAGCACACCGGGGAGCTGTTTTTT. It translates to CASSLTGQHTGELFF. The full variable domain, with the rest looked up from reference TRBV18 and TRBJ2-2, is NAGVMQNPRHLVRRRGQEARLRCSPMKGHSHVYWYRQLPEEGLKFMVYLQKENIIDESGMPKERFSAEFPKEGPSILRIQQVVRGDSAAYFCASSLTGQHTGELFFGEGSRLTVL.

This clonotype has just a few counts. J is TRBJ2-5 and V is TRBV20-1; TRBD1 matches at 7 bases. V shed 6 bases, J shed 6 bases, and the junction held 7 bases outside the gene matches. The CDR3 contains 12 residues. Germline loops: CDR1 DFQATT, CDR2 SNEGSKA (reference sequence). The CDR3 reads CSAPGGFKTQYF. The CDR3 DNA follows: TGCAGTGCCCCAGGGGGTTTCAAGACCCAGTACTTC.